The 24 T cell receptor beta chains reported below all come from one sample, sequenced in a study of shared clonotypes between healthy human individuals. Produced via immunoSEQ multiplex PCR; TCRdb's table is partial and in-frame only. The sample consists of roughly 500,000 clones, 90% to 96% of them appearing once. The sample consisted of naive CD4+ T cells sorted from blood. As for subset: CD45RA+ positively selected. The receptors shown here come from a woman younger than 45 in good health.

The CDR3 region is CSGEGGRLNEQFF. The DNA of the CDR3 is TGCAGCGGGGAAGGGGGGCGCCTGAATGAGCAGTTCTTC. The chain joins TRBV29-1 to TRBJ2-1; D is tentatively TRBD1 or TRBD2 (6 bases each). V lost 7 bases and J 7 bases, leaving 17 bases between the germline ends. CDR1 is SQVTM and CDR2 is ANQGSEA in the germline V gene. CDR3 length: 13 amino acids.

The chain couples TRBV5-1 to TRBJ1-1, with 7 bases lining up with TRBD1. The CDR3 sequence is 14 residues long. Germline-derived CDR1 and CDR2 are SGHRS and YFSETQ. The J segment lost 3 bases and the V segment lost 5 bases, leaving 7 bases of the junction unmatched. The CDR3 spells CASRHRTGDTEAFF. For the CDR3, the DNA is TGCGCCAGCAGGCATCGAACAGGGGACACTGAAGCTTTCTTT.

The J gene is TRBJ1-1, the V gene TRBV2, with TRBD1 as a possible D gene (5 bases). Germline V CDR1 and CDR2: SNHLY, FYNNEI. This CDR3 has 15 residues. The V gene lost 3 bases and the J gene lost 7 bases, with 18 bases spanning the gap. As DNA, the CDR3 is TGTGCCAGCAGTGATTCGGCAGGGTATGTAAGTGAAGCTTTCTTT. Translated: CASSDSAGYVSEAFF.

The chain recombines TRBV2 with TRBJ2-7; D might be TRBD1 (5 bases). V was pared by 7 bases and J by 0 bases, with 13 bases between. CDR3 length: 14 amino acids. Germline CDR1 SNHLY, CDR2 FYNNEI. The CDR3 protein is CASMSGHTSYEQYF. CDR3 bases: TGTGCCAGCATGTCAGGACATACCTCCTACGAGCAGTACTTC.

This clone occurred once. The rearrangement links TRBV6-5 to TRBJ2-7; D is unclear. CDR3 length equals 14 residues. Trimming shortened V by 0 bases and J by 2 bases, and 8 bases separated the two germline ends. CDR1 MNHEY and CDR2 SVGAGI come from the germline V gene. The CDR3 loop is CASSYSSATYEQYF. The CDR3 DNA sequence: TGTGCCAGCAGTTACTCGTCAGCAACCTACGAGCAGTACTTC.

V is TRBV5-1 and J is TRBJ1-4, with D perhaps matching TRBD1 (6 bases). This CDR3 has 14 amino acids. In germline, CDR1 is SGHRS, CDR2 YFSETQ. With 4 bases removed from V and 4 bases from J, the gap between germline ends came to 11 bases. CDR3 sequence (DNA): TGCGCCAGCAGCACCTCGGACAGTAATGAAAAACTGTTTTTT. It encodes CASSTSDSNEKLFF.

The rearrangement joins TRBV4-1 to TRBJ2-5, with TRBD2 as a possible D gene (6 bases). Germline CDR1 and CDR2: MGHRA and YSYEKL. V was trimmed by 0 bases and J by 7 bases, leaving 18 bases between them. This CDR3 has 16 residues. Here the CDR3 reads CASSQDDGTGVVTQYF. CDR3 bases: TGCGCCAGCAGCCAAGATGACGGAACGGGAGTGGTGACCCAGTACTTC.

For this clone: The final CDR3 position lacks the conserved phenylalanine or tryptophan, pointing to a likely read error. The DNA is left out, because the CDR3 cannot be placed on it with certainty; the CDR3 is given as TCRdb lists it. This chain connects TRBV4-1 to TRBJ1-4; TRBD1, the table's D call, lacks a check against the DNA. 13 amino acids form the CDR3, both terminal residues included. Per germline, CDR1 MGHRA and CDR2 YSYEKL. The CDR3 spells CASSQVPTGPLWV.

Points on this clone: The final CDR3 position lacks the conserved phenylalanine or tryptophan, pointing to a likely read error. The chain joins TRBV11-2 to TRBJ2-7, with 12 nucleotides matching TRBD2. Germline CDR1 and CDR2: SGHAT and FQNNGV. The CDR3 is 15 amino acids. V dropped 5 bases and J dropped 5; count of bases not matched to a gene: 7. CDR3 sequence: CASSTRTSGINEQYS. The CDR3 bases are TGTGCCAGCAGCACGAGGACTAGCGGGATCAACGAGCAGTACTCC.

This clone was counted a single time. The CDR3 reads CASSFGGGNSPLHF. CDR3 coding DNA: TGTGCCAGCAGTTTTGGGGGTGGTAATTCACCCCTCCACTTT. The chain is built from TRBV27 and TRBJ1-6, with D maybe TRBD1 (5 bases). V was trimmed by 3 bases and J by 6 bases, leaving 9 bases between them. CDR1 is MNHEY and CDR2 is SMNVEV in the germline V gene (reference sequence). This CDR3 region has 14 residues.

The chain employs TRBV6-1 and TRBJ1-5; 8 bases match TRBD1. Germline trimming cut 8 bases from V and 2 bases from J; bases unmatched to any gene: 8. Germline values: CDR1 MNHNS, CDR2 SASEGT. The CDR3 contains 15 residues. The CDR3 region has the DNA TGTGCCAGCTTAGTAGAGACAGGGGGCAATCAGCCCCAGCATTTT. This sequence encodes CASLVETGGNQPQHF.

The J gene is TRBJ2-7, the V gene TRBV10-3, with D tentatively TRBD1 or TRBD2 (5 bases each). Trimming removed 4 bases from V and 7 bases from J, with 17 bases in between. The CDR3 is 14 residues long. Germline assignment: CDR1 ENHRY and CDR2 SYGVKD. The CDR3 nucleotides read TGTGCCATCAGTGTACCGGGACCCCCCGAGGAGCAGTACTTC. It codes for CAISVPGPPEEQYF.

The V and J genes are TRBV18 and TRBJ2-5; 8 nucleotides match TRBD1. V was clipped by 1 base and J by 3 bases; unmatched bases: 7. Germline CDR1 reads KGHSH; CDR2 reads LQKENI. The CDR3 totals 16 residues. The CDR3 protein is CASSPLMRTGKETQYF. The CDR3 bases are TGTGCCAGCTCACCACTGATGAGGACAGGGAAAGAGACCCAGTACTTC. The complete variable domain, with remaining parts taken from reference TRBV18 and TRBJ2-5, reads NAGVMQNPRHLVRRRGQEARLRCSPMKGHSHVYWYRQLPEEGLKFMVYLQKENIIDESGMPKERFSAEFPKEGPSILRIQQVVRGDSAAYFCASSPLMRTGKETQYFGPGTRLLVL.

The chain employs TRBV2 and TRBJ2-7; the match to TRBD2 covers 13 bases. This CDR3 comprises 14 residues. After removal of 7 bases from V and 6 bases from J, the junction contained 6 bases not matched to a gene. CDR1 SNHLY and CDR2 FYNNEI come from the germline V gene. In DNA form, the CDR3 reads TGTGCCAGCACCAGGACTAGCGGGAGTCTCGAGCAGTACTTC. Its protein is CASTRTSGSLEQYF.

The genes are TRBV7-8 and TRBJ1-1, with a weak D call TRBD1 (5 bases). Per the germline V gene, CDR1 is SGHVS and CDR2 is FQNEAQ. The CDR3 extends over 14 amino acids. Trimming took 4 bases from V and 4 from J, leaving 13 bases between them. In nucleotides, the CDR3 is TGTGCCAGCAGCTCTCAGGCCCAGGGCACTGAAGCTTTCTTT. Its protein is CASSSQAQGTEAFF.

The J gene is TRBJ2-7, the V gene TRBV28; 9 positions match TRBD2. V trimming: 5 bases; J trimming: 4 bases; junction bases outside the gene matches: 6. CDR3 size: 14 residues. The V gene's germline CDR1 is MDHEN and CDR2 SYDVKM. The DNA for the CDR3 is TGTGCCAGCAGTCTAGGTCTAGCGGGATACGAGCAGTACTTC. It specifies CASSLGLAGYEQYF.

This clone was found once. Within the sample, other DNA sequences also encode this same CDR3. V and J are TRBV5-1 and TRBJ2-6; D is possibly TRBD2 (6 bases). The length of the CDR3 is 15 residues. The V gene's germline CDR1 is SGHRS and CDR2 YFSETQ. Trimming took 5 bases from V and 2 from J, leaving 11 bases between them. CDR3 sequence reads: CASSLEGPGANVLTF. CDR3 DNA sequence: TGCGCCAGCAGTCTGGAGGGGCCTGGGGCCAACGTCCTGACTTTC.

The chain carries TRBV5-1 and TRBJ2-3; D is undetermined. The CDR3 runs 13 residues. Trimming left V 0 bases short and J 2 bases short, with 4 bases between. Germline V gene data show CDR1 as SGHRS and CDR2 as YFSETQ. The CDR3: CASSLGDTDTQYF. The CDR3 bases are TGCGCCAGCAGCTTGGGTGACACAGATACGCAGTATTTT. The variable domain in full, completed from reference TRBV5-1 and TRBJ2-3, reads KAGVTQTPRYLIKTRGQQVTLSCSPISGHRSVSWYQQTPGQGLQFLFEYFSETQRNKGNFPGRFSGRQFSNSRSEMNVSTLELGDSALYLCASSLGDTDTQYFGPGTRLTVL.

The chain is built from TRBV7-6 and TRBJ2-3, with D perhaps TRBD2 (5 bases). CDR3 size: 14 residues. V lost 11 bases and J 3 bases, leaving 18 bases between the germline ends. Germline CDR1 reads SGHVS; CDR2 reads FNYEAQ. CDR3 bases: TGTGCCTCACAAACCGGAGGTTGGACAGATACGCAGTATTTT. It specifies CASQTGGWTDTQYF.

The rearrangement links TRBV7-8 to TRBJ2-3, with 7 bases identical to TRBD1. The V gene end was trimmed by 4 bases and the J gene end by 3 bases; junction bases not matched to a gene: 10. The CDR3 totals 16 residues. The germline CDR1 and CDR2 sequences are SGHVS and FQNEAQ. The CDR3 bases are TGTGCCAGCAGCTACAACAGGGGCCAGATGACAGATACGCAGTATTTT. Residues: CASSYNRGQMTDTQYF.

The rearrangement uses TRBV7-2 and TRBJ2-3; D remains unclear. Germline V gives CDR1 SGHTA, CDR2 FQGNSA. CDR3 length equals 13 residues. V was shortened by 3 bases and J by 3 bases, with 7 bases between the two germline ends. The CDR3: CASSFLVTDTQYF. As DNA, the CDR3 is TGTGCCAGCAGCTTTTTGGTGACAGATACGCAGTATTTT.

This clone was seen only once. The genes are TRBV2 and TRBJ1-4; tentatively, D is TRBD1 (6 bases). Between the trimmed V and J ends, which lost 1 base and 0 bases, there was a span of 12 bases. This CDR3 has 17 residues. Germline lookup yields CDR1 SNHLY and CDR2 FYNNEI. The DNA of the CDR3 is TGTGCCAGCAGTGAAGGGGGGGGCCCTGCAACTAATGAAAAACTGTTTTTT. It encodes CASSEGGGPATNEKLFF. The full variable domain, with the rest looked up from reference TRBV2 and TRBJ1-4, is EPEVTQTPSHQVTQMGQEVILRCVPISNHLYFYWYRQILGQKVEFLVSFYNNEISEKSEIFDDQFSVERPDGSNFTLKIRSTKLEDSAMYFCASSEGGGPATNEKLFFGSGTQLSVL.

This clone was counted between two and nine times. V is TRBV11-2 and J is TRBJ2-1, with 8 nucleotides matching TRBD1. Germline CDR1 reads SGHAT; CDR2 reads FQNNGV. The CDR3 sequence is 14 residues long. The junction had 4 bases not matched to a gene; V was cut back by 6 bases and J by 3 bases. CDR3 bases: TGTGCCAGCAGTTTGGGACAGGTCTACAATGAGCAGTTCTTC. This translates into CASSLGQVYNEQFF.

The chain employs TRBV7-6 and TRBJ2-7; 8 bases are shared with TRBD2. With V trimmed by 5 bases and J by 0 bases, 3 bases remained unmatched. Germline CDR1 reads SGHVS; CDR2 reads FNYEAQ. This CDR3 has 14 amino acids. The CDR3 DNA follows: TGTGCCAGCAGCCTGACTAGCGTCTCCTACGAGCAGTACTTC. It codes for CASSLTSVSYEQYF.